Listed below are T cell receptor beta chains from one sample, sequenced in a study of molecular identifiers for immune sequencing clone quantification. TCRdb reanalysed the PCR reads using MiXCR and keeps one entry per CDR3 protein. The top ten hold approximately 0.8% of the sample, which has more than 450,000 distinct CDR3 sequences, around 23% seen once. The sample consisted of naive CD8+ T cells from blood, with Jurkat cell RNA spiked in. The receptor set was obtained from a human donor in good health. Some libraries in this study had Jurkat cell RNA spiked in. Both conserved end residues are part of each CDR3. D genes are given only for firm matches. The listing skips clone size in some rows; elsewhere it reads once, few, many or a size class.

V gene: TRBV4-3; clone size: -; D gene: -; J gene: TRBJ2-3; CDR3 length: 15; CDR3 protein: CASSQLGSPLDTQYF; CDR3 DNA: TGCGCCAGCAGCCAACTAGGGTCCCCGCTGGATACGCAGTATTTT
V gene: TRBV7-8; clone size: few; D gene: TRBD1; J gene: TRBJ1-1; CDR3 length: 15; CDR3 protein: CASSLQTGGYTEAFF; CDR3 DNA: TGTGCCAGCAGCCTACAAACAGGGGGCTACACTGAAGCTTTCTTT
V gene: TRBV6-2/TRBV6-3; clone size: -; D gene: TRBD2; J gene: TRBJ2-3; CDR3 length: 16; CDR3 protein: CASSPDGGDLTDTQYF; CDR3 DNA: TGTGCCAGCAGTCCCGACGGGGGGGACCTCACAGATACGCAGTATTTT
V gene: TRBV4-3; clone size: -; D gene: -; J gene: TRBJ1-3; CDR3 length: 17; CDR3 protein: CASSQDGGPVPGNTIYF; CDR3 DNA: TGCGCCAGCAGCCAAGATGGAGGCCCGGTCCCTGGAAACACCATATATTTT
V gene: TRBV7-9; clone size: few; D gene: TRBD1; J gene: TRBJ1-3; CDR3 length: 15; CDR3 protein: CASSSTDRAGNTIYF; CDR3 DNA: TGTGCCAGCAGCTCCACTGACAGGGCTGGAAACACCATATATTTT
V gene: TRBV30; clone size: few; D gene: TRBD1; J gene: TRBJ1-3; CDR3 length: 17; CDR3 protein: CAWSVQGQGGSGNTIYF; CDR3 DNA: TGTGCCTGGAGTGTACAGGGACAGGGGGGCTCTGGAAACACCATATATTTT
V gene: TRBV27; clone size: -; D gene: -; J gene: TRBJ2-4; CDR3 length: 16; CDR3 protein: CASSFIPTGSKNIQYF; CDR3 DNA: TGTGCCAGCAGTTTCATCCCTACAGGGTCCAAAAACATTCAGTACTTC
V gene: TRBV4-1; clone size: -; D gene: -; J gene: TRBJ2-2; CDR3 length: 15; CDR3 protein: CASSQEPGNTGELFF; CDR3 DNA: TGCGCCAGCAGCCAGGAGCCCGGGAACACCGGGGAGCTGTTTTTT
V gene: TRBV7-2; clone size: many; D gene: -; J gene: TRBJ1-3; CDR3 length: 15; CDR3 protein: CASSLGISSGNTIYF; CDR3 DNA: TGTGCCAGCAGCCTGGGGATTAGCTCTGGAAACACCATATATTTT
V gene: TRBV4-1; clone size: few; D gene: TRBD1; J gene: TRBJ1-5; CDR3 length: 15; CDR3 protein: CASRLWDRGDQPQHF; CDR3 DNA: TGCGCCAGCAGACTCTGGGACAGGGGGGATCAGCCCCAGCATTTT
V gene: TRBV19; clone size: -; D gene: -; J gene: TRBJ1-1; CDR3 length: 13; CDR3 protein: CASSMFSITEAFF; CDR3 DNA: TGTGCCAGTAGTATGTTTAGTATCACTGAAGCTTTCTTT
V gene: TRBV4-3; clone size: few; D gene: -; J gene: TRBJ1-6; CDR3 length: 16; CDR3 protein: CASSQWLESVNSPLHF; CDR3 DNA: TGCGCCAGCAGCCAGTGGCTAGAATCAGTAAATTCACCCCTCCACTTT
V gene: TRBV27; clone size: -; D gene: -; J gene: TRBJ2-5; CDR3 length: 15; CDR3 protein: CASSAGQRLGETQYF; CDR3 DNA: TGTGCCAGCAGTGCCGGCCAAAGGTTGGGGGAGACCCAGTACTTC
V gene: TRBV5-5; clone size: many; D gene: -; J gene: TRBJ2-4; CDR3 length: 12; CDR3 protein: CASSWGGPREDF; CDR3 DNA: TGTGCCAGCAGCTGGGGGGGGCCCCGAGAGGACTTC
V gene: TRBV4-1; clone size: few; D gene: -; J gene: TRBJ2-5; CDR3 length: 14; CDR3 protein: CASSQGGQLAGQYF; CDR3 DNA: TGCGCCAGCAGCCAAGGGGGACAGCTAGCGGGCCAGTACTTC
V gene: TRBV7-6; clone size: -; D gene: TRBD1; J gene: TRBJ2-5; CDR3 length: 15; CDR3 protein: CASSLVFRGQETQYF; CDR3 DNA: TGTGCCAGCAGCTTAGTCTTCAGGGGACAGGAGACCCAGTACTTC
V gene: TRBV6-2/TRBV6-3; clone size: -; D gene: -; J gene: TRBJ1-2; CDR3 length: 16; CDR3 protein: CASSYLAGGAHYGYTF; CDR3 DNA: TGTGCCAGCAGTTACTTGGCGGGGGGGGCCCACTATGGCTACACCTTC
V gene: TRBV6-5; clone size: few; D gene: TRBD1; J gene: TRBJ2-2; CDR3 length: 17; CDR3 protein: CASSDETGGIMGGELFF; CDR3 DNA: TGTGCCAGCAGTGACGAGACAGGGGGCATCATGGGGGGGGAGCTGTTTTTT
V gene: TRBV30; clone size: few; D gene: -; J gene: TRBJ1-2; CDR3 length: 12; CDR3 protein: CAWSVSGAGYTF; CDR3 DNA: TGTGCCTGGAGTGTCTCGGGGGCTGGCTACACCTTC
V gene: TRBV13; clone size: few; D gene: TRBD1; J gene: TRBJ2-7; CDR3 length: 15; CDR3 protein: CASSATGTGAYEQYF; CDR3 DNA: TGTGCCAGCAGCGCCACCGGGACAGGGGCCTACGAGCAGTACTTC
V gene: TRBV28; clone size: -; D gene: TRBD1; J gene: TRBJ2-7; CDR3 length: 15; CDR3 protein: CASSPGQGKNYEQYF; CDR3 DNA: TGTGCCAGCAGTCCTGGACAGGGAAAGAACTACGAGCAGTACTTC
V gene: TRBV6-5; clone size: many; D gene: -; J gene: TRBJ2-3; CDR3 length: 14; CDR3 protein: CASSPFLSTDTQYF; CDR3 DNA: TGTGCCAGCAGCCCATTCCTATCCACAGATACGCAGTATTTT
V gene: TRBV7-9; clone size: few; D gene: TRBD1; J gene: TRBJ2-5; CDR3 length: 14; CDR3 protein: CASFQGGAYETQYF; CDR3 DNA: TGTGCCAGCTTCCAAGGGGGCGCATACGAGACCCAGTACTTC
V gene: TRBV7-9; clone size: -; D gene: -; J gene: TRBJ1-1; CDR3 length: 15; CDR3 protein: CARSSSSRGDTEAFF; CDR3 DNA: TGTGCCCGCAGCTCCTCTTCACGGGGGGACACTGAAGCTTTCTTT
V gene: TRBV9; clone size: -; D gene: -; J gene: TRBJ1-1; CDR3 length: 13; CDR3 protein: CASGERGDGKAFF; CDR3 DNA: TGTGCCAGCGGCGAGAGAGGGGACGGGAAAGCTTTCTTT
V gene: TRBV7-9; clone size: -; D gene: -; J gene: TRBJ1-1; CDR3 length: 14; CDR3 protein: CASSLVGPNTEALF; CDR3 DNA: TGTGCCAGCAGCTTAGTAGGGCCGAACACTGAAGCTCTCTTT
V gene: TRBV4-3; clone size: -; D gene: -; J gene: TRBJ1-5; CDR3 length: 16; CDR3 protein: CASSQDRVISNQPQHF; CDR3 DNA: TGCGCCAGCAGCCAAGACAGGGTAATTAGCAATCAGCCCCAGCATTTT
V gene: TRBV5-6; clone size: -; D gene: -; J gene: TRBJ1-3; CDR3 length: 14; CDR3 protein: CASSPSPRGNTIYF; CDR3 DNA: TGTGCCAGCAGCCCCAGCCCACGGGGTAACACCATATATTTT
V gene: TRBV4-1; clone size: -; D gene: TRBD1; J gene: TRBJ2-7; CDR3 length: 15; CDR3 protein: CASSQVDRGPYGQYF; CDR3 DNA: TGCGCCAGCAGCCAAGTGGACAGGGGGCCCTACGGGCAGTACTTC
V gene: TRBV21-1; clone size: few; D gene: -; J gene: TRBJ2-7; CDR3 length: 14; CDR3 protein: CASSSLAEVYEQYF; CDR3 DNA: TGTGCCAGCAGCTCTTTGGCGGAAGTCTACGAGCAGTACTTC
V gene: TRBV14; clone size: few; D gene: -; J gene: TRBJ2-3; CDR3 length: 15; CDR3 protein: CASSQEVPGLDTQYF; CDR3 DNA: TGTGCCAGCAGCCAAGAAGTCCCGGGGTTAGATACGCAGTATTTT
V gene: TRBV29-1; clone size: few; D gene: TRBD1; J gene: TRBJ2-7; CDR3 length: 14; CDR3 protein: CSVEWGTGHYEQYF; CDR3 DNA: TGCAGCGTTGAATGGGGGACAGGCCACTACGAGCAGTACTTC
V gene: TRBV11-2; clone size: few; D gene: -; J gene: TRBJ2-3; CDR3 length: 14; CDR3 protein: CASSLGFGPDTQYF; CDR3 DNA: TGTGCCAGCAGTCTAGGGTTCGGGCCAGATACGCAGTATTTT
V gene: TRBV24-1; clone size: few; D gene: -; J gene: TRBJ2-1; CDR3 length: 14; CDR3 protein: CATGSLTDPNEQFF; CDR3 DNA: TGTGCCACCGGGAGCCTGACAGACCCGAATGAGCAGTTCTTC
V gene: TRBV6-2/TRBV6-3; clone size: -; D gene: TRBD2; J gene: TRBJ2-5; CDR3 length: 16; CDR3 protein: CASSKLAGGREETQYF; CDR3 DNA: TGTGCCAGCAGTAAACTAGCGGGGGGCCGAGAAGAGACCCAGTACTTC
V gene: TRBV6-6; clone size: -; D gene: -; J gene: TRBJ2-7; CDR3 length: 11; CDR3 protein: CASSSVLEQYF; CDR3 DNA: TGTGCCAGCAGTTCGGTCCTCGAGCAGTACTTC
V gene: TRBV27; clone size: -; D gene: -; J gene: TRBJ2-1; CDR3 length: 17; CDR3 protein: CASSLGLGAGYGNEQFF; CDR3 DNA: TGTGCCAGCAGTCTAGGCCTGGGGGCGGGGTATGGCAATGAGCAGTTCTTC
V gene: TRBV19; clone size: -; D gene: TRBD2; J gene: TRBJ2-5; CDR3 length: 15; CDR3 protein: CASSPLGTSRETQYF; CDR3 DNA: TGTGCCAGTAGTCCCTTGGGGACTAGCCGAGAGACCCAGTACTTC
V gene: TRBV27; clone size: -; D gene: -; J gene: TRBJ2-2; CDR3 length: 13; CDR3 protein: CASRLHYSGELFF; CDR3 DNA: TGTGCCAGCCGCCTTCACTATTCCGGGGAGCTGTTTTTT
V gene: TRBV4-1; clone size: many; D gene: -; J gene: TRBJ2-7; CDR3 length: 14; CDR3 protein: CASSQPEGYHEQYF; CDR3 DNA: TGCGCCAGCAGCCAACCGGAGGGGTATCACGAGCAGTACTTC
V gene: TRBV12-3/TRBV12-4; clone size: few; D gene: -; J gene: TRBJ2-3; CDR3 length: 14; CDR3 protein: CASSLRTSTDTQYF; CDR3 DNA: TGTGCCAGCAGTTTAAGAACCTCCACAGATACGCAGTATTTT
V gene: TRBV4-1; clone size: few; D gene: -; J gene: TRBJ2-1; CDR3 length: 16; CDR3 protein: CASSQVSAGAINEQFF; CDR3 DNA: TGCGCCAGCAGCCAAGTATCGGCGGGGGCGATCAATGAGCAGTTCTTC
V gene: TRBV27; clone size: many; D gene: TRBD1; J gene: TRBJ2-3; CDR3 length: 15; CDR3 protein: CASSPRVQGTDTQYF; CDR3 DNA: TGTGCCAGCAGTCCCCGCGTACAGGGGACAGATACGCAGTATTTT
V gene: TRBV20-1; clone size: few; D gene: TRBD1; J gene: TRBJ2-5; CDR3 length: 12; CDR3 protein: CSGTVTQETQYF; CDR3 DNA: TGCAGCGGGACAGTTACCCAAGAGACCCAGTACTTC
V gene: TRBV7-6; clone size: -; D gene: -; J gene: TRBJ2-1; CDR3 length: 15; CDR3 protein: CASSPDDGGRNEQFF; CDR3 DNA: TGTGCCAGCAGCCCAGACGATGGGGGTAGGAATGAGCAGTTCTTC
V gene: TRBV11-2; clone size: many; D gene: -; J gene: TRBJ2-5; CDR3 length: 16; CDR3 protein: CASSLGFRGSSETQYF; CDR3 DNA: TGTGCCAGCAGCTTAGGGTTCCGGGGATCAAGTGAGACCCAGTACTTC
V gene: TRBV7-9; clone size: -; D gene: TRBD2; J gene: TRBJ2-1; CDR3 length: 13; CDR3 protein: CASPSGDYNEQFF; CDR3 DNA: TGTGCCAGCCCTAGCGGGGATTACAATGAGCAGTTCTTC
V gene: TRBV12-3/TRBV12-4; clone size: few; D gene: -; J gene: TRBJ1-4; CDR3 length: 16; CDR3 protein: CASRSWEGATNEKLFF; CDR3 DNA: TGTGCCAGCAGGTCCTGGGAGGGGGCAACTAATGAAAAACTGTTTTTT
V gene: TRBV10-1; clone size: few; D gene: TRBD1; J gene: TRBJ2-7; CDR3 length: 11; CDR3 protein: CASSDPGQYDF; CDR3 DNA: TGCGCCAGCAGTGACCCGGGACAGTATGACTTC
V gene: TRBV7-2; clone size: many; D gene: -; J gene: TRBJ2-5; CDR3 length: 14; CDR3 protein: CASSSDQNQETQYF; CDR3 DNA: TGTGCCAGCAGCTCAGACCAGAACCAAGAGACCCAGTACTTC
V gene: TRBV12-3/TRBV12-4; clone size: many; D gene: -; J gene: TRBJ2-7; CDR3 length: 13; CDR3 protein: CASRGALSYEQYF; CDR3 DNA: TGTGCCAGCAGGGGGGCCCTATCCTACGAGCAGTACTTC
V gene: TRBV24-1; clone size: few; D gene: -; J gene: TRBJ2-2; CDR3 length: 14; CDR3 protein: CATSEGVGTGELFF; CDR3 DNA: TGTGCCACCAGTGAAGGGGTCGGCACCGGGGAGCTGTTTTTT
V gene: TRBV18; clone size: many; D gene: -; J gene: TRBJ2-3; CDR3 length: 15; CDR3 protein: CASSETQYGADTQYF; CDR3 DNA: TGTGCCAGCTCAGAGACCCAATATGGTGCAGATACGCAGTATTTT
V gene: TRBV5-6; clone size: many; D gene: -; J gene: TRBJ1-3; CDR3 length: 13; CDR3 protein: CASSQGSGNTIYF; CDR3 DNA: TGTGCCAGCAGCCAGGGTTCTGGAAACACCATATATTTT
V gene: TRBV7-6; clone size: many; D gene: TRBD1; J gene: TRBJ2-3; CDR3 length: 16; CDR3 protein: CASSLVRRQGVDTQYF; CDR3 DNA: TGTGCCAGCAGCTTAGTCCGGCGACAGGGGGTAGATACGCAGTATTTT
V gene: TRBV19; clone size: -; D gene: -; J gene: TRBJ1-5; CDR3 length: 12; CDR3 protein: CASSLSTQPQHF; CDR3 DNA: TGTGCCAGTAGTCTCAGCACGCAGCCCCAGCATTTT
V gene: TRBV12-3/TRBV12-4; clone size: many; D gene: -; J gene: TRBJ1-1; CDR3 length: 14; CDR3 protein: CASSSSTGAVRAFF; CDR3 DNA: TGTGCCAGCAGTTCGTCCACCGGGGCAGTCAGAGCTTTCTTT
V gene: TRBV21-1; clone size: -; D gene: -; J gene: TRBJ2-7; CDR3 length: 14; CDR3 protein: CASSKGGQVYEQYF; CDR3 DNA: TGTGCCAGCAGCAAAGGGGGGCAGGTCTACGAGCAGTACTTC
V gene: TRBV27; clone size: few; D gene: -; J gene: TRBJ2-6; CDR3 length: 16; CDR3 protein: CASSSDGRAGANVLTF; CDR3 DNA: TGTGCCAGCAGTTCCGACGGGCGGGCGGGGGCCAACGTCCTGACTTTC